The entry that follows covers one T cell receptor (beta chain) sequence. Its matching antigen is unknown. The primer mix had 60 Vbeta and 13 Jbeta primers. Method: immunoSEQ multiplex PCR; TCRdb's copy keeps in-frame clones and lacks some. Of about 120,000 clones in the sample, 60% to 80% are singletons; the top ten hold about 2%. This sample was included in a study of cytomegalovirus exposure and HLA in healthy donors. Study-wide points: After further analysis at a later stage, around 17,000 TCR beta sequences were associated with HLA alleles at 0.05 false discovery rate.

Trimming took 5 bases from V and 8 from J; bases not matched to a gene: 7. This CDR3 contains 14 residues. CDR1 and CDR2 (germline): SGHTA, FQGNSA. Everyone who donated was a healthy bone marrow donor. This sequence was found in a human donor in good health. This chain links TRBV7-2 with TRBJ1-5, with 9 bases lining up with TRBD1. The source material was PBMCs. DNA for the CDR3: TGTGCCAGCAGCCCCGGGACAGGGTTTGAGCCCCAGCATTTT. It translates to CASSPGTGFEPQHF.